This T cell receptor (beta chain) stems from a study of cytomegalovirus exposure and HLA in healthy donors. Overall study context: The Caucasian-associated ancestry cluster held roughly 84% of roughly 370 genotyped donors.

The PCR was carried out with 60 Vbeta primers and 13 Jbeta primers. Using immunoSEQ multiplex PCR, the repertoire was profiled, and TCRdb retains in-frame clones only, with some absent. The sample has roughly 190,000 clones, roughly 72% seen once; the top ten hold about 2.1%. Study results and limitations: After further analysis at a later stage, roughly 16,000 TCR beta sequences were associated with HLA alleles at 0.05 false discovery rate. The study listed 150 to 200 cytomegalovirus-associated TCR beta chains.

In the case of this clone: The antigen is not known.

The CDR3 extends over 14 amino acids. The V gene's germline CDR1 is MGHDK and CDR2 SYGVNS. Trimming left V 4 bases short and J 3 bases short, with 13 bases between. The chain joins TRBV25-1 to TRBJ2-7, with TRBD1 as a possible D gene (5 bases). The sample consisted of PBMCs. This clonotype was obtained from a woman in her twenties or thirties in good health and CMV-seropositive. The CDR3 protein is CASSVGPGNYEQYF. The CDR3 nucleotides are TGTGCCAGCAGTGTCGGGCCAGGGAACTACGAGCAGTACTTC.